The clone carrying this T cell receptor (beta chain) is a singleton in its sample. This specimen comes from a study of cytotoxic CD8 clonotypes in ibrutinib-treated CLL. CDR1 and CDR2 from the germline V gene are SGHRS and YFSETQ. This CDR3 region has 14 residues. V was shortened by 1 base and J by 0 bases, with 4 bases between the two germline ends. The method was immunoSEQ multiplex PCR; TCRdb's version includes in-frame clones alone and lacks a portion of them. The sample includes about 140,000 clones, more than 75% of them seen just once. The chain uses TRBV5-1 and TRBJ1-4; D is unclear. This sample comprised PBMCs, obtained after 36 months of ibrutinib treatment. The source is a human donor with chronic lymphocytic leukemia. In nucleotides, the CDR3 is TGCGCCAGCAGCTTGAGAGCAACTAATGAAAAACTGTTTTTT. Protein: CASSLRATNEKLFF.